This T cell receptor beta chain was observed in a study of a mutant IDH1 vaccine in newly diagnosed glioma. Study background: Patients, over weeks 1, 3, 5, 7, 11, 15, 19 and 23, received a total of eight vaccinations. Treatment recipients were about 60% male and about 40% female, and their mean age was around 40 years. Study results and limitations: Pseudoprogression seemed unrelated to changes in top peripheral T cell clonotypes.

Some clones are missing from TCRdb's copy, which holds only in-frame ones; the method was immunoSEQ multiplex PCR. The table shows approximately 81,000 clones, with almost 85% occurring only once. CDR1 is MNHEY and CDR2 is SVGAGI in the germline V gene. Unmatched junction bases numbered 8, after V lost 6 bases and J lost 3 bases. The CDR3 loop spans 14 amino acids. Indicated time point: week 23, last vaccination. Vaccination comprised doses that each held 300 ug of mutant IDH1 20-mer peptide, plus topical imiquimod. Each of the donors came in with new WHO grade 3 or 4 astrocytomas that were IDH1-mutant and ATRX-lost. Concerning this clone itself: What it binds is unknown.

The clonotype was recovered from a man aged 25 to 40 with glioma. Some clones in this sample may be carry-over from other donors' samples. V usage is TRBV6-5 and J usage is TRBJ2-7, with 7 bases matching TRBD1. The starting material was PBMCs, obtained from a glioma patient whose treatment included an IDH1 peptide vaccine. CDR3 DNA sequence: TGTGCCAGCAGCCTTACGAGACAGGGCTACGAGCAGTACTTC. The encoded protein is CASSLTRQGYEQYF.